Listed here are 17 T cell receptor beta chains from one sample, sequenced in a study of identical twins. One entry per CDR3 protein results from TCRdb running MiXCR on the 5' RACE reads. The sample includes about 240,000 distinct CDR3 sequences, about 10% seen only once; the top ten take more than 8.5%. The sequencing input was memory T cells sorted from blood. Source of these receptors: a man over 45 in good health.

This clonotype was recorded at least ten times. This chain uses TRBV18 with TRBJ1-1; D is undetermined. V lost 5 bases and J 9 bases, leaving 13 bases between the germline ends. This CDR3 comprises 12 residues. Germline values: CDR1 KGHSH, CDR2 LQKENI. CDR3 bases: TGTGCCAGCTCAGAGAAGGACCGTCAAGCTTTCTTT. It translates to CASSEKDRQAFF.

A few counts support this clonotype. The chain couples TRBV6-5 to TRBJ1-4; D is undetermined. The V gene lost 3 bases and the J gene lost 2 bases, with 7 bases spanning the gap. The CDR3 consists of 14 residues. CDR1 and CDR2 from the germline V gene are MNHEY and SVGAGI. The CDR3 DNA sequence: TGTGCCAGCAGTTATGAAGCCACTAATGAAAAACTGTTTTTT. Translated: CASSYEATNEKLFF.

This clonotype occurred many times. The J gene is TRBJ2-7, the V gene TRBV7-9; D is uncertain. This CDR3 contains 15 residues. Deletions cut 5 bases from V and 4 bases from J, with 18 bases between. CDR1 and CDR2 from the germline V gene are SEHNR and FQNEAQ (reference sequence). The CDR3 DNA sequence: TGTGCCAGCAGCCTCCTTTCGGCGGTGCCTTACGAGCAGTACTTC. The encoded protein is CASSLLSAVPYEQYF.

The chain combines TRBV30 with TRBJ1-3; no clear D gene. The V gene's germline CDR1 is GTSNPN and CDR2 SVGIG (reference sequence). The ends were cut back, 2 bases at V and 5 bases at J, with 7 bases in the middle. The CDR3 consists of 12 residues. As DNA, the CDR3 is TGTGCCTGGAGTAATAACAGAAACACCATATATTTT. This sequence encodes CAWSNNRNTIYF.

This clonotype turned up a few times. This chain links TRBV19 with TRBJ2-3; no firm D call. Trimming took off 3 bases at V and 6 bases at J, with 10 bases between the two ends. Germline V gene lookup returns CDR1 LNHDA and CDR2 SQIVND (reference sequence). The length of the CDR3 is 13 residues. Here the CDR3 DNA reads TGTGCCAGTAGTATCCCGGGCTCCGATACGCAGTATTTT. It encodes CASSIPGSDTQYF.

The rearrangement links TRBV5-4 to TRBJ2-3, with 9 bases lining up with TRBD2. The CDR3 has 16 amino acids. Losses at the gene ends were 4 bases for V and 4 bases for J; bases not matched to a gene: 10. The germline gives CDR1 SGHNT, CDR2 YYREEE (reference sequence). CDR3 protein: CASSLGGSGSPDTQYF. CDR3 bases: TGTGCCAGCAGCCTAGGTGGTAGCGGGAGCCCAGATACGCAGTATTTT.

This clonotype was detected many times. The genes are TRBV3-1 and TRBJ2-1; D possibly matches TRBD1 or TRBD2 (5 bases each). The V end was cut by 8 bases, the J end by 8 bases, with 10 bases between. CDR3 length: 11 amino acids. Per germline, CDR1 LGHDT and CDR2 YNNKEL (reference sequence). CDR3 region: CASRGIDEQFF. The CDR3 DNA reads TGTGCCAGCCGGGGCATAGATGAGCAGTTCTTC.

This sequence joins TRBV14 and TRBJ2-7, with D unresolved. The V end was cut by 4 bases, the J end by 6 bases, with 13 bases between. CDR1 is SGHDN, CDR2 FVKESK, per germline. The length of the CDR3 is 13 residues. For the CDR3, the DNA is TGTGCCAGCAGCCCTGGCCTCGCCACCGAGCAGTACTTC. Its translation: CASSPGLATEQYF.

Many counts were recorded for this clonotype. The CDR3, as DNA: TGTGCCAGCAGCCCCAGAGGACTAGCGGTAGAGACCCAGTACTTC. This translates into CASSPRGLAVETQYF. This chain uses TRBV9 with TRBJ2-5; 10 bases match TRBD2. Germline lookup yields CDR1 SGDLS and CDR2 YYNGEE. This CDR3 contains 15 residues. The ends lost 4 bases at V and 4 bases at J; junction bases unmatched: 7.

This clonotype showed up many times. The CDR3: CAWSPREGQFF. DNA of the CDR3: TGTGCCTGGAGCCCGAGAGAGGGGCAGTTCTTC. V and J are TRBV30 and TRBJ2-1; tentatively, D is TRBD2 (5 bases). V shed 3 bases and J shed 12 bases, with 12 bases lying between them. The CDR3 sequence is 11 residues long. Germline V gene data show CDR1 as GTSNPN and CDR2 as SVGIG (reference sequence).

The chain links TRBV7-2 to TRBJ1-2, with TRBD1 as a possible D gene (5 bases). Germline CDR1 and CDR2: SGHTA and FQGNSA. The CDR3 sequence is 17 residues long. The V end lost 2 bases, the J end lost 0 bases, and 16 bases lay between the germline ends. The CDR3 nucleotides read TGTGCCAGCAGCTTAATAGCAGGGCCAGGGCCTAACTATGGCTACACCTTC. Encoded protein: CASSLIAGPGPNYGYTF.

This clonotype was detected many times. The chain joins TRBV4-3 to TRBJ1-2; D gene uncertain. Trimming stripped 3 bases from V and 6 bases from J, with 17 bases between. The V gene's germline CDR1 is LGHNA and CDR2 YSLEER. This CDR3 has 15 residues. DNA of the CDR3: TGCGCCAGCAGCCACAAATCCTACCCGACGGATGGCTACACCTTC. It encodes CASSHKSYPTDGYTF.

The chain is built from TRBV5-6 and TRBJ1-4; 9 bases fit TRBD1. CDR3 length: 17 residues. The V gene's germline CDR1 is SGHDT and CDR2 YYEEEE. With 4 bases clipped from V and 0 bases from J, the junction kept 7 bases outside the gene matches. Here the CDR3 DNA reads TGTGCCAGCAGCGCACAGGGACAGGGTGCAACTAATGAAAAACTGTTTTTT. This codes for CASSAQGQGATNEKLFF.

The chain combines TRBV30 with TRBJ2-7; possibly TRBD2 for D (6 bases). V lost 6 bases, J lost 4 bases, and 16 bases lay in between. The CDR3 spans 13 residues. Germline CDR1 and CDR2: GTSNPN and SVGIG (reference sequence). This CDR3 reads CACGGAGSYEQYF. In DNA form, the CDR3 reads TGTGCCTGCGGCGGGGCAGGGTCTTACGAGCAGTACTTC.

CDR3 sequence reads: CASSFGTSGNFAGELFF. CDR3 DNA: TGTGCCAGCAGCTTTGGGACTAGCGGGAATTTCGCCGGGGAGCTGTTTTTT. V gene TRBV7-3 combines with J gene TRBJ2-2, with TRBD2 identical over 13 bases. Germline V gene data show CDR1 as SGHTA and CDR2 as FQGTGA. The CDR3 runs to 17 residues. After removal of 3 bases from V and 6 bases from J, the junction contained 7 bases not matched to a gene.

The chain carries TRBV13 and TRBJ2-1, with TRBD2 matching 7 bases. The CDR3 runs to 17 residues. Germline trimming cut 2 bases from V and 7 bases from J; bases unmatched to any gene: 14. Per the germline V gene, CDR1 is PRHDT and CDR2 is FYEKMQ (reference sequence). CDR3 sequence reads: CASSLFLLAEIENEQFF. The CDR3 region has the DNA TGTGCCAGCAGCTTATTCCTGCTAGCGGAAATAGAGAATGAGCAGTTCTTC.

V usage is TRBV10-3 and J usage is TRBJ2-3, with 7 bases lining up with TRBD2. The CDR3 runs to 14 residues. V trimming: 2 bases; J trimming: 4 bases; junction bases outside the gene matches: 3. CDR1 ENHRY and CDR2 SYGVKD come from the germline V gene. The CDR3 region has the DNA TGTGCCATCAGTGAGGGCGGGAGAGCAGATACGCAGTATTTT. Protein sequence: CAISEGGRADTQYF.